This T cell receptor (beta chain) was identified during a study of TIL therapy for anti-PD-1-resistant metastatic lung cancer. Note on this clone: Its antigen is still unknown.

Time point here: pre-treatment sample, taken before nivolumab and TIL therapy. Pleural nodules or supraclavicular lymph nodes made up most of the excised metastases sampled. General observations from the study: Treatment-naive, never-smoker and oncogene-addicted patients were overrepresented in this highly selected cohort.

Sequencing used immunoSEQ v3. TCRdb keeps only in-frame clones here, not all; method: immunoSEQ multiplex PCR. Of approximately 87,000 clones in the sample, just over 65% were seen once. Trimming left V 7 bases short and J 1 base short, with 18 bases between. This CDR3 region has 16 residues. The germline V gene has CDR1 SGHRS and CDR2 YFSETQ. The rearrangement joins TRBV5-1 to TRBJ1-3; D might be TRBD1 (5 bases). The sequencing used tumor tissue, collected at baseline. The receptor was derived from a person between 25 and 80 years old with non-small cell lung cancer. The CDR3 is CASSGGDRISGNTIYF. The CDR3 nucleotides are TGCGCCAGCTCGGGAGGGGATAGAATTTCTGGAAACACCATATATTTT.